This record concerns one T cell receptor (beta chain) sequence. Antigen specificity is unknown. This sample stems from a study of OX40 agonist ivuxolimab in advanced cancers. Across the study: The dose-escalation cohort was approximately 81% male, with a mean age of approximately 62 years, ranging about 20 to 85. Earlier treatment with anti-PD-1, anti-PD-L1 or anti-CTLA-4 was permitted, and over 35% had received some.

Here immunoSEQ multiplex PCR was the method, and the copy in TCRdb shows in-frame clones only, minus some. The data show 77,000 or so clones, roughly 86% seen once. Findings of the study overall: Both CD4+ and CD8+ T cell populations in blood had undergone clonal expansion by week 6 at 0.1 to 3.0 mg/kg.

The germline V gene has CDR1 MNHEY and CDR2 SVGAGI. There are 15 residues in the CDR3. The V segment lost 2 bases and the J segment 6 bases; nucleotides outside the gene matches: 9. The clonotype originates from an adult with an advanced solid tumor such as melanoma, head and neck, liver or kidney cancer. Sequences were derived from CD4+ or CD8+ T cells sorted from blood, sampled in a trial of the OX40 agonist ivuxolimab. The V and J genes are TRBV6-5 and TRBJ1-2; 7 bases align to TRBD1. In DNA form, the CDR3 reads TGTGCCAGCAGTTACGGGACAGTCTTGGCCAATGGCTACACCTTC. Its translation: CASSYGTVLANGYTF.